This TCR beta chain was obtained from a study of cytomegalovirus exposure and HLA in healthy donors. Overall study results and limits: Roughly uniform depth of sequencing across donors was assumed in presence/absence analyses. Being indistinguishable, some V segments were excluded, TRBV6-2 and TRBV6-3 among them.

A word on this clone: Antigen specificity is unknown.

The germline gives CDR1 KGHSH, CDR2 LQKENI. V lost 6 bases, J lost 4 bases, and 7 bases stayed unmatched. The CDR3 covers 14 residues. The PCR contained 60 Vbeta and 13 Jbeta primers. Method: immunoSEQ multiplex PCR; TCRdb's copy keeps in-frame clones and lacks some. The sample has fewer than 200,000 clones; approximately 80% are singletons. This chain connects TRBV18 to TRBJ2-7; 9 bases map to TRBD1. The source material was PBMCs. The source is a man aged 35 to 55 in good health and CMV-seropositive. The CDR3 bases are TGTGCCAGCTCGGCCGGGACAGGGACATACGAGCAGTACTTC. It specifies CASSAGTGTYEQYF.